These T cell receptor beta chains were read from a single sample in a study of blood T cell repertoires in COVID-19. The method was immunoSEQ multiplex PCR; TCRdb's version includes in-frame clones alone and lacks a portion of them. Here the sample spans hundreds of thousands of clones, approximately 90% being singletons. The sequencing input was peripheral blood. The receptors were sampled from a woman in her twenties or thirties with acute or convalescent COVID-19. CDR3s include the opening cysteine and the closing phenylalanine or tryptophan. Fields, in order: CDR3 protein, V gene, D gene. D genes are given only for firm matches.

CATSDTRYTQYF | TRBV24-1 | -
CAISEPRISDSLNTEAFF | TRBV10-3 | -
CASSYWDTYNSPLHF | TRBV5-6 | -
CASSSETDRNYNEQFF | TRBV28 | -
CASSLDRAIDTQYF | TRBV28 | TRBD1
CASSFPMAGGQETQYF | TRBV28 | TRBD2
CASSLGLVWSGEQFF | TRBV5-4 | -
CASSEQNYGYTF | TRBV2 | -
CASSLGTGAVTDTQYF | TRBV7-3 | -
CASSIRDRGYNSPLHF | TRBV5-1 | TRBD1
CASSQGGFGGRTDTQYF | TRBV3-1/TRBV3-2 | -
CASRWTGEGEKLFF | TRBV7-2 | TRBD1
CASSQRDRERVRNTIYF | TRBV4-1 | TRBD1
CSAREGQPQHF | TRBV20-1 | -
CASSLGQAVETQYF | TRBV7-9 | -
CASSLTGKGNTEAFF | TRBV3-1/TRBV3-2 | -
CASRSTGSEQYF | TRBV7-9 | -
CASSPGTVNTEAFF | TRBV5-5 | TRBD1